Each of the 15 T cell receptor beta chains below was sequenced from the same sample in a study of radiation and T cells in renal cell carcinoma. Noted treatment: 15 Gy SBRT to primary tumor, nephrectomy 4 weeks later. This table comes from immunoSEQ multiplex PCR, and its TCRdb copy is limited to in-frame clones, with some not included. The sample has over 15,000 clones; 60% to 75% are singletons. The sequenced sample was tumor tissue, obtained from a patient whose treatment included radiotherapy and nephrectomy. These receptors were collected from a woman aged 70 to 79 with renal cell carcinoma.

The chain links TRBV15 to TRBJ2-6; D perhaps matches TRBD2 (5 bases). The CDR3 is 16 amino acids. V gave up 0 bases and J gave up 1 base, with 7 bases separating them. In germline, CDR1 is LNHNV, CDR2 YYDKDF (reference sequence). CDR3: CATSRDRLSGANVLTF. The CDR3 region has the DNA TGTGCCACCAGCAGAGATCGACTATCTGGGGCCAACGTCCTGACTTTC.

The chain carries TRBV10-3 and TRBJ1-4, with D possibly matching TRBD1 (5 bases). Germline values: CDR1 ENHRY, CDR2 SYGVKD. The CDR3 sequence is 15 residues long. V gave up 3 bases and J gave up 8 bases, with 16 bases separating them. CDR3 sequence: CAISDPGGVREKLFF. The DNA for the CDR3 is TGTGCCATCAGTGACCCCGGGGGGGTACGCGAAAAACTGTTTTTT.

CDR3 protein: CASSPRVAGRSNEQFF. The CDR3 DNA is TGTGCCAGTAGTCCGAGAGTAGCGGGGCGTTCCAATGAGCAGTTCTTC. The rearrangement uses TRBV19 and TRBJ2-1, with 8 bases aligning to TRBD2. The germline V gene encodes CDR1 LNHDA and CDR2 SQIVND (reference sequence). Trimming cost V 5 bases and J 6 bases; bases outside gene matches: 12. This CDR3 has 16 residues.

This clone is a singleton in its sample. The J gene is TRBJ2-3, the V gene TRBV2, with no clear D. Germline V lookup: CDR1 SNHLY, CDR2 FYNNEI. The CDR3 spans 16 residues. Trimming left V 0 bases short and J 0 bases short, with 10 bases between. The chain's CDR3 is CASSEAGRLSTDTQYF. For the CDR3, the DNA is TGTGCCAGCAGTGAAGCCGGTAGGCTCAGCACAGATACGCAGTATTTT.

This clone showed up just a few times. The chain has TRBV9 and TRBJ2-5, with 14 bases that match TRBD2. Germline V lookup: CDR1 SGDLS, CDR2 YYNGEE. This CDR3 region has 15 residues. After removal of 6 bases from V and 3 bases from J, the junction contained 4 bases not matched to a gene. Here the CDR3 reads CASNTGLAGEETQYF. CDR3 DNA sequence: TGTGCCAGCAACACGGGACTAGCGGGGGAAGAGACCCAGTACTTC.

The chain joins TRBV18 to TRBJ1-3; the D is unclear. V was cut by 0 bases and J by 0 bases, with 9 bases left in between. Germline lookup yields CDR1 KGHSH and CDR2 LQKENI. The CDR3 has 16 amino acids. The CDR3 loop reads CASSPPSRSSGNTIYF. For the CDR3, the DNA is TGTGCCAGCTCACCACCGTCAAGGAGCTCTGGAAACACCATATATTTT. Supplemented by reference TRBV18 and TRBJ1-3, the full variable domain reads NAGVMQNPRHLVRRRGQEARLRCSPMKGHSHVYWYRQLPEEGLKFMVYLQKENIIDESGMPKERFSAEFPKEGPSILRIQQVVRGDSAAYFCASSPPSRSSGNTIYFGEGSWLTVV.

This clone was recorded only once. The chain uses TRBV14 and TRBJ1-4; 10 positions agree with TRBD1. The CDR3 has 16 amino acids. Trimming took 4 bases from V and 2 from J; bases not matched to a gene: 4. Germline CDR1 and CDR2: SGHDN and FVKESK. CDR3 sequence (DNA): TGTGCCAGCAGCCTGAGACAGGGGGCGACTAATGAAAAACTGTTTTTT. Its translation: CASSLRQGATNEKLFF.

A remark on this clone: Germline is not matched at one junction end, which may reflect a read error. The chain couples TRBV7-7 to TRBJ2-7, with TRBD1 matching over 10 bases. This CDR3 comprises 15 residues. Germline CDR1 SSHAT, CDR2 FNYEAQ (reference sequence). The CDR3 loop is CASSVQTGGNYEQYF. CDR3 DNA: TGTGCTAGCAGCGTCCAGACAGGGGGCAACTACGAGCAGTACTTC.

This chain connects TRBV6-5 to TRBJ1-6; D gene uncertain. The V gene lost 0 bases and the J gene lost 7 bases, with 7 bases spanning the gap. This CDR3 comprises 14 residues. Germline lookup yields CDR1 MNHEY and CDR2 SVGAGI. CDR3 sequence reads: CASSYSRGNSPLHF. The CDR3 DNA reads as TGTGCCAGCAGTTACTCGCGTGGGAATTCACCCCTCCACTTT.

The chain carries TRBV14 and TRBJ2-7, with D maybe TRBD2 (5 bases). Germline V gives CDR1 SGHDN, CDR2 FVKESK. The V end was cut by 1 base, the J end by 6 bases, with 10 bases between. The CDR3 is made up of 13 amino acids. CDR3 sequence reads: CASSQVPEGEQYF. The CDR3 nucleotides are TGTGCCAGCAGCCAAGTGCCCGAGGGCGAGCAGTACTTC.

This chain joins TRBV28 and TRBJ2-3; the D is unclear. Trimming pared 7 bases from V and 1 base from J, leaving 18 bases between. Germline V gene lookup returns CDR1 MDHEN and CDR2 SYDVKM. This CDR3 has 16 amino acids. The CDR3 is CASNTMGSRGTDTQYF. As DNA, the CDR3 is TGTGCCAGCAACACAATGGGGTCCCGGGGCACAGATACGCAGTATTTT.

This chain connects TRBV7-8 to TRBJ2-6, with a weak D call TRBD1 (5 bases). The length of the CDR3 is 14 residues. Trimming stripped 7 bases from V and 0 bases from J, with 7 bases between. Germline CDR1 and CDR2: SGHVS and FQNEAQ. Here the CDR3 reads CASIGVSGANVLTF. The CDR3 nucleotides read TGTGCCAGCATAGGGGTCTCTGGGGCCAACGTCCTGACTTTC.

This rearrangement joins TRBV15 to TRBJ1-4; 7 positions agree with TRBD1. The V segment lost 5 bases and the J segment 3 bases; nucleotides outside the gene matches: 6. The CDR3 is made up of 15 amino acids. The V gene's germline CDR1 is LNHNV and CDR2 YYDKDF (reference sequence). The CDR3 reads CATSPGGRANEKLFF. In nucleotides, the CDR3 is TGTGCCACCAGCCCAGGGGGTAGGGCTAATGAAAAACTGTTTTTT.

The V gene is TRBV9, the J gene TRBJ1-1; 7 bases map to TRBD1. In germline, CDR1 is SGDLS, CDR2 YYNGEE. Unmatched junction bases numbered 6, after V lost 2 bases and J lost 8 bases. The CDR3 totals 13 residues. This CDR3 is CASSVTGDSEAFF. The CDR3 DNA follows: TGTGCCAGCAGCGTCACAGGGGACTCGGAAGCTTTCTTT.

This clone was observed once. The rearrangement links TRBV5-8 to TRBJ2-6; no definite D call. CDR1 SGHTS and CDR2 YDEGEE come from the germline V gene. The length of the CDR3 is 15 residues. The V end was cut by 0 bases, the J end by 0 bases, with 4 bases between. The CDR3 DNA follows: TGTGCCAGCAGCTTGGGGAGCTCTGGGGCCAACGTCCTGACTTTC. Encoded protein: CASSLGSSGANVLTF.